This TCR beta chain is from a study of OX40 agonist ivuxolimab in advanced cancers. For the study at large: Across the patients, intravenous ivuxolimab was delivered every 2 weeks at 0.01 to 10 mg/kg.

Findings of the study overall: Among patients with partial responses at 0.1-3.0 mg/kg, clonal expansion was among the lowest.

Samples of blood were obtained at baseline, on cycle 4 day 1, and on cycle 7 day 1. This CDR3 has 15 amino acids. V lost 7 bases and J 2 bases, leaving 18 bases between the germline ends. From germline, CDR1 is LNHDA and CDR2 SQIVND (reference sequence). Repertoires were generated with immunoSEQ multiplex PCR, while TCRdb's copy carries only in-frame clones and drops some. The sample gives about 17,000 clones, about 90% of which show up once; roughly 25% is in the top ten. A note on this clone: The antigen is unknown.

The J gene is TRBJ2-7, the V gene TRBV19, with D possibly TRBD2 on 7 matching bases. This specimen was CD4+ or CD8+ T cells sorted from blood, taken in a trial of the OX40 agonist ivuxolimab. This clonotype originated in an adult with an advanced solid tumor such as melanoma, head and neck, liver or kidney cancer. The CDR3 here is CASTPGGGPTYEQYF. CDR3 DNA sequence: TGTGCCAGTACCCCTGGGGGGGGGCCGACCTACGAGCAGTACTTC.